These T cell receptor beta chains were read from a single sample in a study of cytomegalovirus exposure and HLA in healthy donors. Repertoires were generated with immunoSEQ multiplex PCR, while TCRdb's copy carries only in-frame clones and drops some. The sample includes about 130,000 clones, 79% of them seen just once. The material sequenced was PBMCs. Every receptor here comes from a young man in good health and CMV-seronegative. Both conserved end residues are part of each CDR3. The order of the fields is J gene, D gene, V gene, clone size, CDR3 DNA, CDR3 protein. A D gene is named only where the DNA matches it firmly. Clone size is stated in some rows and not others, as once, few, many or a class when expanded.

J gene: TRBJ2-1
D gene: TRBD2
V gene: TRBV7-8
clone size: .
CDR3 DNA: TGTGCCAGCAGCTTACTGGGACTAGCGGGACACAATGAGCAGTTCTTC
CDR3 protein: CASSLLGLAGHNEQFF

J gene: TRBJ1-3
D gene: .
V gene: TRBV9
clone size: few
CDR3 DNA: TGTGCCAGCAGCGTGGGGGGAGGGGGGCAAGGAAACACCATATATTTT
CDR3 protein: CASSVGGGGQGNTIYF

J gene: TRBJ2-7
D gene: .
V gene: TRBV4-3
clone size: .
CDR3 DNA: TGCGCCAGCAGCCAAGAGCCAGGGGCCTACGAGCAGTACTTC
CDR3 protein: CASSQEPGAYEQYF

J gene: TRBJ1-6
D gene: .
V gene: TRBV28
clone size: .
CDR3 DNA: TGTGCCAGCAGTGGCTCACAGGGTACGAATTCACCCCTCCACTTT
CDR3 protein: CASSGSQGTNSPLHF

J gene: TRBJ1-2
D gene: .
V gene: TRBV6-5
clone size: once
CDR3 DNA: TGTGCCAGCACCCACGGGGGTGGCTACACCTTC
CDR3 protein: CASTHGGGYTF

J gene: TRBJ2-7
D gene: TRBD1
V gene: TRBV4-1
clone size: .
CDR3 DNA: TGCGCCAGCAGCCAATTGGACAGGGGTTCTTACGAGCAGTACTTC
CDR3 protein: CASSQLDRGSYEQYF

J gene: TRBJ1-1
D gene: TRBD1
V gene: TRBV9
clone size: .
CDR3 DNA: TGTGCCAGCAGCGTATCCCAGGGGGACACTGAAGCTTTCTTT
CDR3 protein: CASSVSQGDTEAFF

J gene: TRBJ2-5
D gene: .
V gene: TRBV27
clone size: .
CDR3 DNA: TGTGCCAGCAGTTCCTCGGGGTATCAAGAGACCCAGTACTTC
CDR3 protein: CASSSSGYQETQYF

J gene: TRBJ2-7
D gene: TRBD2
V gene: TRBV6-1
clone size: .
CDR3 DNA: TGTGCCAGCAGAGAAGACATTAGCGGGAGTGTCTACGAGCAGTACTTC
CDR3 protein: CASREDISGSVYEQYF

J gene: TRBJ2-3
D gene: .
V gene: TRBV6-5
clone size: few
CDR3 DNA: TGTGCCAGCAGTTCAGGAGGGGCGGGCACAGATACGCAGTATTTT
CDR3 protein: CASSSGGAGTDTQYF

J gene: TRBJ2-7
D gene: TRBD2
V gene: TRBV7-8
clone size: .
CDR3 DNA: TGTGCCAGCAGCCAATCCGGGACTAGATACGAGCAGTACTTC
CDR3 protein: CASSQSGTRYEQYF

J gene: TRBJ2-7
D gene: .
V gene: TRBV25-1
clone size: few
CDR3 DNA: TGTGCCAGCAGTGATAGCTCCTACGAGCAGTACTTC
CDR3 protein: CASSDSSYEQYF

J gene: TRBJ2-1
D gene: TRBD2
V gene: TRBV9
clone size: .
CDR3 DNA: TGTGCCAGCAGCGCTAGCGGGAGGGTGAATAAGCAGTTCTTC
CDR3 protein: CASSASGRVNKQFF

J gene: TRBJ1-2
D gene: .
V gene: TRBV29-1
clone size: .
CDR3 DNA: TGCAGCGTTGAAGTCGGTAAAGGTCTGGGGGGGCAAGTAGGCTACACCTTC
CDR3 protein: CSVEVGKGLGGQVGYTF

J gene: TRBJ1-5
D gene: TRBD1
V gene: TRBV5-1
clone size: few
CDR3 DNA: TGCGCCAGCACCGTGGGACAGGGGGATCAGCCCCAGCATTTT
CDR3 protein: CASTVGQGDQPQHF

J gene: TRBJ2-7
D gene: TRBD2
V gene: TRBV2
clone size: few
CDR3 DNA: TGTGCCAGCAGCGGCCGGGACTACGAGGCCTACGAGCAGTACTTC
CDR3 protein: CASSGRDYEAYEQYF

J gene: TRBJ1-4
D gene: .
V gene: TRBV7-2
clone size: few
CDR3 DNA: TGTGCCAGCAGCTTTAGCAGGGATTCAACTAATGAAAAACTGTTTTTT
CDR3 protein: CASSFSRDSTNEKLFF

J gene: TRBJ2-5
D gene: TRBD2
V gene: TRBV5-1
clone size: .
CDR3 DNA: TGCGCCAGCAGCTTGGTACTAGCGGCAAAAGAGACCCAGTACTTC
CDR3 protein: CASSLVLAAKETQYF

J gene: TRBJ1-1
D gene: .
V gene: TRBV29-1
clone size: few
CDR3 DNA: TGCAGCTGGGGAGGAATGAACACTGAAGCTTTCTTT
CDR3 protein: CSWGGMNTEAFF

J gene: TRBJ2-7
D gene: .
V gene: TRBV13
clone size: .
CDR3 DNA: TGTGCCAGCAGCTCCCCCGCGGAGGGCGTCTCCTACGAGCAGTACTTC
CDR3 protein: CASSSPAEGVSYEQYF

J gene: TRBJ2-2
D gene: TRBD2
V gene: TRBV30
clone size: .
CDR3 DNA: TGTGCCTGGAGCGGGAGGGTAAACACCGGGGAGCTGTTTTTT
CDR3 protein: CAWSGRVNTGELFF

J gene: TRBJ2-3
D gene: .
V gene: TRBV18
clone size: .
CDR3 DNA: TGTGCCAGCTCCCCGGGAGTCCCCACAGATACGCAGTATTTT
CDR3 protein: CASSPGVPTDTQYF

J gene: TRBJ1-3
D gene: .
V gene: TRBV28
clone size: .
CDR3 DNA: TGTGCCAGCAGCCCCCCCGACAGAAGCTCTGGAAACACCATATATTTT
CDR3 protein: CASSPPDRSSGNTIYF

J gene: TRBJ2-5
D gene: .
V gene: TRBV6-6
clone size: .
CDR3 DNA: TGTGCCAGTTCGGGAGAGGGGGAGACCCAGTACTTC
CDR3 protein: CASSGEGETQYF

J gene: TRBJ2-2
D gene: .
V gene: TRBV5-6
clone size: .
CDR3 DNA: TGTGCCAGCAGCTTGGGCGGCTTCAACACCGGGGAGCTGTTTTTT
CDR3 protein: CASSLGGFNTGELFF

J gene: TRBJ2-7
D gene: TRBD2
V gene: TRBV29-1
clone size: .
CDR3 DNA: TGCAGCGGACTAGCGGGGGCAATGTACGAGCAGTACTTC
CDR3 protein: CSGLAGAMYEQYF

J gene: TRBJ1-1
D gene: .
V gene: TRBV11-3
clone size: .
CDR3 DNA: TGTGCCAGCAGCTTAGGGGGCGAAACTGAAGCTTTCTTT
CDR3 protein: CASSLGGETEAFF

J gene: TRBJ1-6
D gene: .
V gene: TRBV5-8
clone size: .
CDR3 DNA: TGTGCCAGCAGCTTGTTACAGACGAATTCACCCCTCCACTTT
CDR3 protein: CASSLLQTNSPLHF